What follows describes a single T cell receptor beta chain. Other DNA variants within this sample encode the same CDR3. In Seattle, patients joined the study during active infection and were tracked longitudinally. The sample belongs to a study of blood T cell repertoires in COVID-19. Study overall: COVID-19 samples, acute and convalescent, were from the United States, Italy and Spain. T cells, B-cell-depleted T cells, or PBMCs provided the cDNA or gDNA that served as material.

Germline assignment: CDR1 ENHRY and CDR2 SYGVKD. V lost 3 bases to trimming and J lost 0 bases, with 5 bases between them. The CDR3 has 14 residues. Original data processing: Amplification of reference gene primers provided the estimated nucleated cell counts. Assay used: immunoSEQ multiplex PCR; TCRdb lists only in-frame clones, some missing. V, J and clone size are those of that table, while D and trimming were read from the DNA. This sample has fewer than 50,000 clones, with 80% to 90% found just once. This clonotype originated in a man aged 55 to 70 with COVID-19, enrolled during active disease. V and J are TRBV10-3 and TRBJ1-4; D gene ambiguous. The sample was peripheral blood. The CDR3 spells CAISDGATNEKLFF. DNA for the CDR3: TGTGCCATCAGTGATGGAGCAACTAATGAAAAACTGTTTTTT.